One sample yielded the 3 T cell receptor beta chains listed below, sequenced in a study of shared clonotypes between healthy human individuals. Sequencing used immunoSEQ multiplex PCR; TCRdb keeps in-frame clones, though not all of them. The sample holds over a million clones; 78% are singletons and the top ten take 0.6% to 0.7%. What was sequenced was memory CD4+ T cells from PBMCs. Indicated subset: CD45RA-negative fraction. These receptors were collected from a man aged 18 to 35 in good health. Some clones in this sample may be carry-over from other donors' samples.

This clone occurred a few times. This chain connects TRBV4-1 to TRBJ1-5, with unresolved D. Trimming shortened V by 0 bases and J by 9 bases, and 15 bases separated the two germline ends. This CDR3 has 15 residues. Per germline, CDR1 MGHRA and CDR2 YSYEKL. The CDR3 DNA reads TGCGCCAGCAGCCAAGACGGGGAGACCCCTAGGCCCCAGCATTTT. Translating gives CASSQDGETPRPQHF.

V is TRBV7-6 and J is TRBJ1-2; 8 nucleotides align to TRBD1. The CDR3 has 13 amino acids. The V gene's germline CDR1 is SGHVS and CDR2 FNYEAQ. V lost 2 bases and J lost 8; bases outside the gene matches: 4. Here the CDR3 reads CASSLTRGQGYTF. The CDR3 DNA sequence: TGTGCCAGCAGCTTAACCAGGGGGCAGGGCTACACCTTC. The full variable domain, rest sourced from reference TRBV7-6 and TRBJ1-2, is GAGVSQSPRYKVTKRGQDVALRCDPISGHVSLYWYRQALGQGPEFLTYFNYEAQQDKSGLPNDRFSAERPEGSISTLTIQRTEQRDSAMYRCASSLTRGQGYTFGSGTRLTVV.

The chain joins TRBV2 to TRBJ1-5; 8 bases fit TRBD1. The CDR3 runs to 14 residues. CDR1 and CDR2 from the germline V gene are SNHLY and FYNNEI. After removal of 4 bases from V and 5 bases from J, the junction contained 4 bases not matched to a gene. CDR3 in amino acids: CASSALDRDQPQHF. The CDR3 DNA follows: TGTGCCAGCAGTGCCTTGGACAGGGATCAGCCCCAGCATTTT.